These 6 T cell receptor beta chains were all obtained from the same sample, sequenced in a study of blood T cell repertoires in COVID-19. Here immunoSEQ multiplex PCR was the method, and the copy in TCRdb shows in-frame clones only, minus some. The sample holds a few hundred thousand clones, 82% seen once. The sample comprised PBMCs or T cells enriched from blood (not recorded which). These receptors came from a man aged 35 to 55 who had recovered from COVID-19.

V usage is TRBV30 and J usage is TRBJ2-7, with 8 bases fitting TRBD2. The germline V gene encodes CDR1 GTSNPN and CDR2 SVGIG (reference sequence). The CDR3 has 12 amino acids. Trimming removed 1 base from V and 5 bases from J; junction bases left unmatched: 1. The CDR3 region is CAWSAGRDEQYF. In nucleotides, the CDR3 is TGTGCCTGGAGTGCCGGGAGGGACGAGCAGTACTTC.

The V and J genes are TRBV27 and TRBJ2-1; a possible D gene is TRBD1 (6 bases). V lost 2 bases and J 5 bases, leaving 10 bases between the germline ends. Germline V gene lookup returns CDR1 MNHEY and CDR2 SMNVEV (reference sequence). The CDR3 is 14 amino acids. Here the CDR3 DNA reads TGTGCCAGCAGTTTACAGGACAGAAACAATGAGCAGTTCTTC. It is translated as CASSLQDRNNEQFF.

The gene calls are TRBV10-1 and TRBJ2-1, with 9 bases identical to TRBD1. The CDR3 consists of 15 residues. J was trimmed by 8 bases and V by 3 bases; bases with no gene match: 8. The germline CDR1 and CDR2 sequences are WNHNN and SYGVQD (reference sequence). CDR3 bases: TGCGCCAGCAGTGACCGGGGGACAGGGAATGATGAGCAGTTCTTC. It translates to CASSDRGTGNDEQFF.

This clone was found a few times. This rearrangement joins TRBV27 to TRBJ1-3; 7 bases line up with TRBD1. Germline values: CDR1 MNHEY, CDR2 SMNVEV (reference sequence). The V and J ends lost 5 bases and 0 bases, in that order; junction bases with no gene match: 4. This CDR3 has 15 amino acids. For the CDR3, the DNA is TGTGCCAGCAGTGAGGGGGCGAGCTCTGGAAACACCATATATTTT. This sequence encodes CASSEGASSGNTIYF.

The rearrangement joins TRBV7-3 to TRBJ2-7; 9 nucleotides align to TRBD1. Germline V lookup: CDR1 SGHTA, CDR2 FQGTGA. The J segment lost 4 bases and the V segment lost 4 bases, leaving 2 bases of the junction unmatched. The CDR3 length is 13 residues. The DNA for the CDR3 is TGTGCCAGCAGCTCTGGGACAGGGTACGAGCAGTACTTC. Translated: CASSSGTGYEQYF.

The rearrangement links TRBV30 to TRBJ1-4; 7 positions agree with TRBD1. The V and J ends lost 0 bases and 5 bases, in that order; junction bases with no gene match: 3. This CDR3 spans 14 amino acids. Per the germline V gene, CDR1 is GTSNPN and CDR2 is SVGIG (reference sequence). The CDR3, as DNA: TGTGCCTGGAGTGTAACGACAGGGAATGAAAAACTGTTTTTT. This encodes CAWSVTTGNEKLFF. Looking up the rest from reference TRBV30 and TRBJ1-4 gives the full variable domain: SQTIHQWPATLVQPVGSPLSLECTVEGTSNPNLYWYRQAAGRGLQLLFYSVGIGQISSEVPQNLSASRPQDRQFILSSKKLLLSDSGFYLCAWSVTTGNEKLFFGSGTQLSVL.